A selection of T cell receptor beta chains follows, all from one sample in a study of T cell therapy after organ transplantation. Their antigens are not known. Libraries were prepared by immunoSEQ multiplex PCR; TCRdb keeps only in-frame clonotypes and omits some of them. This table holds roughly 15,000 clones, 85% found once. This sample comprised CD8+ T cells from blood, obtained after autologous CMV-specific T cell therapy. These receptors were collected from a human patient who had received a solid organ transplant and had CMV disease. A share of the T cells may be of graft donor origin. Each CDR3 is given with its conserved first and last residue. D genes are given only for firm matches. Rows give clone size only sometimes, using once, few, many, or a class for an expanded clone.

v_call	d_call	clone_size	j_call	cdr3_nt	cdr3_aa
TRBV9	.	.	TRBJ2-7	TGTGCCAGCAGCGTAGGTCCCTTACCCTCCTACGAGCAGTACTTC	CASSVGPLPSYEQYF
TRBV4-2	.	.	TRBJ2-1	TGTGCCAGCAGCCAAGGGGCGGCGGACGAGCAGTTCTTC	CASSQGAADEQFF
TRBV5-6	.	hyperexpanded	TRBJ1-1	TGTGCCAGCAGCTTTCCAGGTGACCCTGAAGCTTTCTTT	CASSFPGDPEAFF
TRBV10-3	TRBD1	few	TRBJ2-7	TGTGCCATCAGCGGACAGGGGGCGTCCGAGCAGTACTTC	CAISGQGASEQYF
TRBV7-9	.	.	TRBJ2-7	TGTGCCAGCAGCTTCGACAGAGACTACGAGCAGTACTTC	CASSFDRDYEQYF
TRBV5-1	TRBD1	once	TRBJ2-5	TGCGCCAGCAGCTTGACAGGGGGCAGACAAGAGACCCAGTACTTC	CASSLTGGRQETQYF
TRBV5-1	TRBD1	.	TRBJ2-7	TGCGCCAGCAGCCCGGGACAGACTCCCTACGAGCAGTACTTC	CASSPGQTPYEQYF
TRBV5-6	.	.	TRBJ1-1	TGTGCCAGCAGCTCTGGGGCGACTGAAGCTTTCTTT	CASSSGATEAFF
TRBV30	.	.	TRBJ2-1	TGTGCCTGGAGTGCGCCGTGGTCCTACAATGAGCAGTTCTTC	CAWSAPWSYNEQFF
TRBV5-5	TRBD1	.	TRBJ1-1	TGTGCCAGCAGCTGGGACAGGGGGCTTGGGAACACTGAAGCTTTCTTT	CASSWDRGLGNTEAFF
TRBV15	.	.	TRBJ2-5	TGTGCCACCAGGGACGGCAACCAAGAGACCCAGTACTTC	CATRDGNQETQYF
TRBV13	.	once	TRBJ2-3	TGTGCCAGCAGCTCTCCCACAGATACGCAGTATTTT	CASSSPTDTQYF
TRBV7-2	TRBD1	.	TRBJ2-1	TGTGCCAGCAGCGGGGACAGAGGGTTACACGATGAGCAGTTCTTC	CASSGDRGLHDEQFF
TRBV7-6	.	.	TRBJ1-3	TGTGCCAGCAGCTTAGAAAGTGGCGGAAACACCATATATTTT	CASSLESGGNTIYF
TRBV19	.	once	TRBJ2-1	TGTGCCAGTAGTATAGGGCGGAACTCCTACAATGAGCAGTTCTTC	CASSIGRNSYNEQFF
TRBV5-4	.	.	TRBJ1-1	TGTGCCAGCAGACCAGAGGGTAACACTGAAGCTTTCTTT	CASRPEGNTEAFF
TRBV5-4	.	.	TRBJ1-2	TGTGCCAGCAGCTTGGATGGGACAATAAACTATGGCTACACCTTC	CASSLDGTINYGYTF
TRBV18	TRBD1	.	TRBJ1-5	TGTGCCAGCTGGCAGGGGGCCAATCAGCCCCAGCATTTT	CASWQGANQPQHF
TRBV19	.	.	TRBJ2-7	TGTGCCAGTAGTATAGGTCAGGACGTCTCCTACGAGCAGTACTTC	CASSIGQDVSYEQYF
TRBV6-5	.	.	TRBJ2-1	TGTGCCAGCAGTTACGGCAATGAGCAGTTCTTC	CASSYGNEQFF
TRBV14	.	once	TRBJ1-2	TGTGCCAGCAGCCCAGGAGCAGGAACAGGAGCCTGGGGCTACACCTTC	CASSPGAGTGAWGYTF
TRBV7-2	.	once	TRBJ1-1	TGTGCCAGCAGCTTATGGGCGAACACTGAAGCTTTCTTT	CASSLWANTEAFF
TRBV6-5	.	.	TRBJ1-1	TGTGCCAGCGCCGGGGGCGCAAACACTGAAGCTTTCTTT	CASAGGANTEAFF
TRBV5-6	.	.	TRBJ2-7	TGTGCCAGCAGCTTGGGCGGGGGCCACGAGCAGTACTTC	CASSLGGGHEQYF
TRBV7-9	.	.	TRBJ2-7	TGTGCCAGCAGCTTAGAATTTGGCAGGTCGCCCTACGAGCAGTACTTC	CASSLEFGRSPYEQYF
TRBV6-5	TRBD2	.	TRBJ2-1	TGTGCCAGCAGTTACTCAACGGGAGGGGTTGAGCAGTTCTTC	CASSYSTGGVEQFF
TRBV10-1	TRBD1	.	TRBJ2-3	TGCGCCAGCAGTGAGAGGGGGCAGTTCAACACAGATACGCAGTATTTT	CASSERGQFNTDTQYF
TRBV5-8	.	.	TRBJ1-5	TGTGCCAGCAGCTTGTTCGCGAACAGCCCTGATGAAACGCCCCAGCATTTT	CASSLFANSPDETPQHF
TRBV6-1	.	.	TRBJ2-5	TGTGCCAGCAGTGAAAAGGTGGGAGGAGGTGAGACCCAGTACTTC	CASSEKVGGGETQYF
TRBV19	.	.	TRBJ1-5	TGTGCCAGTAGTATCTCAAACTCACAGGGCCCGGAGCATTTT	CASSISNSQGPEHF
TRBV6-4	TRBD2	.	TRBJ2-3	TGTGCCAGCAGTGAGACTAGCGGCACAGATACGCAGTATTTT	CASSETSGTDTQYF
TRBV2	.	.	TRBJ1-6	TGTGCCAGCAGTTCGGGACAAACTAATTCACCCCTCCACTTT	CASSSGQTNSPLHF
TRBV7-8	.	.	TRBJ2-2	TGTGCCAGCAGCTTTAGTCGGGAGCTGTTTTTT	CASSFSRELFF
TRBV10-3	TRBD2	.	TRBJ2-5	TGTGCCATCAGTGACAGGGAGGGATTGGGGACCCAGTACTTC	CAISDREGLGTQYF
TRBV7-6	.	once	TRBJ1-5	TGTGCCAGCAGCTTATCGGCAGGAGTTAGCAATCAGCCCCAGCATTTT	CASSLSAGVSNQPQHF
TRBV27	.	.	TRBJ1-2	TGTGCCAGCAGTTTAATCCCTCAGCGGGCTAACTATGGCTACACCTTC	CASSLIPQRANYGYTF
TRBV14	.	.	TRBJ1-6	TGTGCCAGCAGCCACCGGACGAGCGGGAATTCACCCCTCCACTTT	CASSHRTSGNSPLHF
TRBV6-6	.	few	TRBJ2-7	TGTGCCAGCAGCTTAGGCTTCGGCTCCACCTACGAGCAGTACTTC	CASSLGFGSTYEQYF
TRBV10-2	.	.	TRBJ2-7	TGCGCCAGCAGTGACTACGAGCAGTACTTC	CASSDYEQYF
TRBV4-3	.	.	TRBJ2-1	TGCGCCAGCAGCTCTGAGGGGGTTTCCTACAATGAGCAGTTCTTC	CASSSEGVSYNEQFF
TRBV11-1	TRBD2	once	TRBJ2-5	TGTGCCAGCAGCTTAGGGACGGGAGGGCCGGGCGAGACCCAGTACTTC	CASSLGTGGPGETQYF
TRBV15	TRBD1	.	TRBJ1-2	TGTGCCACCAGCAAGAAAGGGGGCGAAATGAAGGTGGACTATGGCTACACCTTC	CATSKKGGEMKVDYGYTF
TRBV9	.	.	TRBJ1-2	TGTGCCAGCAGCGTAGACCCAGGGGCTGGGAACTATGGCTACACCTTC	CASSVDPGAGNYGYTF
TRBV30	TRBD1	.	TRBJ1-5	TGTGCCTGGAGAGCCGGGACAGCATATAGCAATCAGCCCCAGCATTTT	CAWRAGTAYSNQPQHF
TRBV5-1	TRBD2	.	TRBJ2-3	TGCGCCAGCAGCTTTCTTTCGGCAGTCGAAGGCGGGAGGCCAGATACGCAGTATTTT	CASSFLSAVEGGRPDTQYF
TRBV29-1	TRBD2	.	TRBJ2-7	TGCAGCGTTGATGACGGGACTAGCGGGACCTACGAGCAGTACTTC	CSVDDGTSGTYEQYF
TRBV10-2	TRBD1	.	TRBJ2-7	TGCGCCAGCAGTCGGGACAGTTACGAGCAGTACTTC	CASSRDSYEQYF
TRBV6-5	.	.	TRBJ2-5	TGTGCCAGCAGTTACGCACTAGGGTCCCAAGAGACCCAGTACTTC	CASSYALGSQETQYF
TRBV4-3	.	.	TRBJ1-1	TGCGCCAGCAGCCAATATTTAGGGGGTCGTGCTACTGAAGCTTTCTTT	CASSQYLGGRATEAFF